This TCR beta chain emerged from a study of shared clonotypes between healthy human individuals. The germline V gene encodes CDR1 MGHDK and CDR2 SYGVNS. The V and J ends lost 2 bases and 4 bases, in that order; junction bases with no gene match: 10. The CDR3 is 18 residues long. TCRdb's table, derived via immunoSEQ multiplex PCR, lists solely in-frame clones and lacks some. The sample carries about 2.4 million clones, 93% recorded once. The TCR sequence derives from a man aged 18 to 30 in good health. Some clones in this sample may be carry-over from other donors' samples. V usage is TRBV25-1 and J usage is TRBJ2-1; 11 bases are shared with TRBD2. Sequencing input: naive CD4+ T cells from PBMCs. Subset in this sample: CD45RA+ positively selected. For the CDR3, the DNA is TGTGCCAGCAGTGAACTCCCCGGACTAGCGGGCATGTACAATGAGCAGTTCTTC. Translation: CASSELPGLAGMYNEQFF.